The 29 T cell receptor beta chains presented below share a single source sample, sequenced in a study of OX40 agonist ivuxolimab in advanced cancers. Only in-frame clones appear in the TCRdb table, and some are missing; sequencing was by immunoSEQ multiplex PCR. Here the sample spans approximately 72,000 clones, roughly 84% being singletons. The specimen comprised CD4+ or CD8+ T cells sorted from blood, sampled in a trial of the OX40 agonist ivuxolimab. The receptors derive from an adult with an advanced solid tumor such as melanoma, head and neck, liver or kidney cancer.

The chain couples TRBV19 to TRBJ1-5; D unclear. V was shortened by 4 bases and J by 2 bases, with 12 bases between the two germline ends. CDR3 size: 15 residues. Per germline, CDR1 LNHDA and CDR2 SQIVND (reference sequence). The CDR3 sequence is CASSNTKLGNQPQHF. In DNA, the CDR3 is TGTGCCAGTAGTAATACCAAGCTAGGCAATCAGCCCCAGCATTTT.

The chain is built from TRBV7-3 and TRBJ2-2; no firm D call. CDR1 is SGHTA and CDR2 is FQGTGA in the germline V gene. Trimming stripped 5 bases from V and 4 bases from J, with 11 bases between. The CDR3 is 14 amino acids. The CDR3 spells CASSALWGTGELFF. CDR3 in DNA: TGTGCCAGCAGCGCCCTTTGGGGCACCGGGGAGCTGTTTTTT. The whole variable domain, filled in from reference TRBV7-3 and TRBJ2-2, reads GAGVSQTPSNKVTEKGKYVELRCDPISGHTALYWYRQSLGQGPEFLIYFQGTGAADDSGLPNDRFFAVRPEGSVSTLKIQRTERGDSAVYLCASSALWGTGELFFGEGSRLTVL.

The V call is TRBV7-6, the J call TRBJ1-3, with a tentative D call TRBD1 (5 bases). The CDR3 spans 15 residues. Trimming removed 2 bases from V and 2 bases from J, with 10 bases in between. Germline CDR1 reads SGHVS; CDR2 reads FNYEAQ. CDR3 sequence (DNA): TGTGCCAGCAGCTTACTACGGACAACTGGAAACACCATATATTTT. It yields the protein CASSLLRTTGNTIYF.

This chain joins TRBV7-8 and TRBJ2-3, with 12 bases fitting TRBD1. CDR1 and CDR2 (germline): SGHVS, FQNEAQ. V shed 8 bases and J 3 bases; nucleotides not matched to a gene: 6. There are 15 residues in the CDR3. The CDR3 bases are TGTGCCAGCGGGGACAGGGGGCGGGGTACAGATACGCAGTATTTT. Translation gives CASGDRGRGTDTQYF.

V usage is TRBV7-6 and J usage is TRBJ2-5, with D perhaps TRBD2 (6 bases). There are 13 residues in the CDR3. Trimming cost V 5 bases and J 2 bases, with 9 bases left between them. Germline CDR1 SGHVS, CDR2 FNYEAQ. Written as DNA, the CDR3 is TGTGCCAGCAGCCGGAGGGGACAAGAGACCCAGTACTTC. This sequence encodes CASSRRGQETQYF.

The chain links TRBV7-2 to TRBJ2-3; the match to TRBD2 covers 8 bases. The trim removed 11 bases at V and 8 bases at J, leaving 12 bases unmatched. CDR3 length equals 13 residues. Germline V gives CDR1 SGHTA, CDR2 FQGNSA. This CDR3 reads CAASQRAGGTQYF. The CDR3 DNA reads as TGTGCCGCGAGCCAGCGGGCGGGAGGTACGCAGTATTTT.

The chain is built from TRBV13 and TRBJ2-3; the match to TRBD2 covers 10 bases. Looked up from germline, CDR1 is PRHDT and CDR2 is FYEKMQ (reference sequence). V lost 2 bases to trimming and J lost 3 bases; unmatched junction nucleotides: 2. This CDR3 contains 15 residues. CDR3 protein: CASSLLAGVTDTQYF. In DNA form, the CDR3 reads TGTGCCAGCAGCTTACTAGCGGGAGTTACAGATACGCAGTATTTT.

As for this clone: At one of its ends the junction is not consistent with the germline gene, which may arise from a read error. J is TRBJ2-5 and V is TRBV28; a weak D match, TRBD2 (5 bases). The CDR3 consists of 11 residues. CDR1 is MDHEN and CDR2 is SYDVKM in the germline V gene. The CDR3 nucleotides read TGCGCCCTGGGAGCGCGGGAGACCCAGTACTTC. Its protein is CALGARETQYF.

V usage is TRBV29-1 and J usage is TRBJ1-1; D not certain. V lost 7 bases to trimming and J lost 8 bases, with 20 bases between them. There are 13 residues in the CDR3. Germline lookup yields CDR1 SQVTM and CDR2 ANQGSEA. The CDR3 DNA reads as TGCAGCGCAACGACGGAGCCTGGGTCCGAAGCTTTCTTT. Its translation is CSATTEPGSEAFF.

V is TRBV27 and J is TRBJ2-1; 9 bases map to TRBD2. After removal of 5 bases from V and 10 bases from J, the junction contained 9 bases not matched to a gene. The V gene's germline CDR1 is MNHEY and CDR2 SMNVEV (reference sequence). There are 14 residues in the CDR3. The CDR3 protein is CASSVSAGGGEQFF. The CDR3 bases are TGTGCCAGCAGTGTGTCGGCGGGAGGGGGCGAGCAGTTCTTC.

The rearrangement links TRBV21-1 to TRBJ2-7; TRBD2 is the table's D call and was not checked against the DNA. TRBV21-1 is assigned pseudogene status. This CDR3 has 20 residues. In DNA, the CDR3 is TGTGCCAGCAGCAAAGGCCCCCGTGGACTAGCGGGAGGGCCGCTGGACGAGCAGTACTTC. Its translation is CASSKGPRGLAGGPLDEQYF.

The chain couples TRBV11-3 to TRBJ1-1; D is undetermined. With 3 bases removed from V and 5 bases from J, the gap between germline ends came to 10 bases. Per germline, CDR1 SGHNT and CDR2 YENEEA. The CDR3 is 13 residues long. The CDR3 bases are TGTGCCAGCAGCTTTGCCAGCGAAACTGAAGCTTTCTTT. The encoded protein is CASSFASETEAFF.

This chain uses TRBV11-2 with TRBJ2-1; tentative D call: TRBD2 (7 bases). The CDR3 totals 17 residues. Germline CDR1 is SGHAT and CDR2 is FQNNGV. V lost 5 bases to trimming and J lost 0 bases, with 17 bases between them. The CDR3 spells CASSPVGGPLSYNEQFF. In DNA, the CDR3 is TGTGCCAGCAGCCCGGTGGGGGGGCCCCTCTCCTACAATGAGCAGTTCTTC. Variable domain in full (rest from reference TRBV11-2 and TRBJ2-1): EAGVAQSPRYKIIEKRQSVAFWCNPISGHATLYWYQQILGQGPKLLIQFQNNGVVDDSQLPKDRFSAERLKGVDSTLKIQPAKLEDSAVYLCASSPVGGPLSYNEQFFGPGTRLTVL.

The rearrangement joins TRBV12-5 to TRBJ2-3; TRBD1 agrees at 8 bases. This CDR3 comprises 14 residues. V shed 1 base and J 3 bases; nucleotides not matched to a gene: 0. The germline V gene has CDR1 LGHNT and CDR2 FRNRAP. CDR3 bases: TGTGCTAGTGGTTTGGGACAGGGGACAGATACGCAGTATTTT. Its protein product is CASGLGQGTDTQYF. The full variable domain, completed using reference TRBV12-5 and TRBJ2-3, is DARVTQTPRHKVTEMGQEVTMRCQPILGHNTVFWYRQTMMQGLELLAYFRNRAPLDDSGMPKDRFSAEMPDATLATLKIQPSEPRDSAVYFCASGLGQGTDTQYFGPGTRLTVL.

The V gene is TRBV7-2, the J gene TRBJ2-5, with a tentative D call TRBD2 (5 bases). Germline CDR1 SGHTA, CDR2 FQGNSA. The CDR3 runs to 14 residues. V was trimmed by 7 bases and J by 3 bases, leaving 15 bases between them. Here the CDR3 reads CASTASSLEETQYF. The DNA of the CDR3 is TGTGCCAGCACGGCGTCTAGCCTAGAAGAGACCCAGTACTTC.

V is TRBV7-3 and J is TRBJ2-3; 12 positions agree with TRBD2. Losses at the gene ends were 5 bases for V and 4 bases for J; bases not matched to a gene: 7. Germline V lookup: CDR1 SGHTA, CDR2 FQGTGA. The CDR3 is 16 amino acids. Here the CDR3 reads CASSPRLAGVSDTQYF. The CDR3 DNA sequence: TGTGCCAGCAGCCCACGACTAGCGGGGGTATCAGATACGCAGTATTTT.

The chain links TRBV27 to TRBJ1-4; D unclear. Trimming removed 4 bases at V and 8 bases at J, with 11 bases between. CDR1 and CDR2 (germline): MNHEY, SMNVEV (reference sequence). The CDR3 covers 13 residues. The CDR3 DNA reads as TGTGCCAGCAGTTCCCACGACGGGGAAAAACTGTTTTTT. It specifies CASSSHDGEKLFF.

The V and J genes are TRBV10-3 and TRBJ2-3, with 7 positions matching TRBD1. The CDR3 runs to 14 residues. The junction had 6 bases not matched to a gene; V was cut back by 2 bases and J by 7 bases. CDR1 ENHRY and CDR2 SYGVKD come from the germline V gene. The CDR3 loop is CAISEPSQGNTQYF. CDR3 nucleotides: TGTGCCATCAGTGAGCCTTCACAGGGGAATACGCAGTATTTT.

V is TRBV10-2 and J is TRBJ2-7; D uncertain. The germline gives CDR1 WSHSY, CDR2 SAAADI. This CDR3 comprises 13 residues. The germline V and J ends were trimmed by 10 bases and 0 bases, with 13 bases remaining between them. The CDR3 here is CATEVSSSYEQYF. The CDR3 DNA sequence: TGCGCCACAGAGGTGAGCTCCTCCTACGAGCAGTACTTC.

The V gene is TRBV9, the J gene TRBJ2-2; 13 bases line up with TRBD2. Germline V lookup: CDR1 SGDLS, CDR2 YYNGEE. Unmatched junction bases numbered 12, after V lost 3 bases and J lost 4 bases. CDR3 length: 19 residues. As DNA, the CDR3 is TGTGCCAGCAGCGCCCGGACTAGCGGGGGATTCGCTAGCACCGGGGAGCTGTTTTTT. Translation gives CASSARTSGGFASTGELFF.

The rearrangement uses TRBV30 and TRBJ2-1, with TRBD2 matching 13 bases. Germline V gene data show CDR1 as GTSNPN and CDR2 as SVGIG (reference sequence). The CDR3 totals 15 residues. After removal of 2 bases from V and 10 bases from J, the junction contained 8 bases not matched to a gene. The CDR3 here is CAWSPLAGGPEEQFF. For the CDR3, the DNA is TGTGCCTGGAGTCCACTAGCGGGAGGGCCAGAAGAGCAGTTCTTC.

V is TRBV7-9 and J is TRBJ2-3; D is possibly TRBD2 (6 bases). Germline loops: CDR1 SEHNR, CDR2 FQNEAQ (reference sequence). V was trimmed by 5 bases and J by 4 bases, leaving 13 bases between them. The CDR3 runs to 14 residues. CDR3 nucleotides: TGTGCCAGCAGCCCGGCGGGGAGCCCAGATACGCAGTATTTT. Protein: CASSPAGSPDTQYF.

This clone was detected only a few times. The chain is built from TRBV6-1 and TRBJ1-5; the D is unclear. Deletions cut 2 bases from V and 11 bases from J, with 7 bases between. Germline loops: CDR1 MNHNS, CDR2 SASEGT. This CDR3 is 11 amino acids long. CDR3 loop: CASSEMEAQHF. The DNA for the CDR3 is TGTGCCAGCAGTGAAATGGAGGCCCAGCATTTT.

The rearrangement joins TRBV4-1 to TRBJ2-2; no definite D call. Germline CDR1 and CDR2: MGHRA and YSYEKL. The CDR3 totals 17 residues. Trimming removed 0 bases at V and 3 bases at J, with 14 bases between. The CDR3 coding sequence is TGCGCCAGCAGCCAAGATCTGGTTTCGCCGGACACCGGGGAGCTGTTTTTT. This codes for CASSQDLVSPDTGELFF.

This clone was observed a few times. The chain combines TRBV5-4 with TRBJ1-2; TRBD1 might be the D (5 bases). This CDR3 has 15 amino acids. Germline V CDR1 and CDR2: SGHNT, YYREEE (reference sequence). Trimming removed 4 bases at V and 0 bases at J, with 13 bases between. The CDR3 DNA reads as TGTGCCAGCAGCGGGGGAGTGACGACTAACTATGGCTACACCTTC. It encodes CASSGGVTTNYGYTF.

CDR3 in DNA: TGTGCCAGCAGTCAACGGACTAGCGGGGTTGGCGAGCAGTTCTTC. It encodes CASSQRTSGVGEQFF. The rearrangement links TRBV27 to TRBJ2-1, with TRBD2 matching over 12 bases. This CDR3 region has 15 residues. Germline assignment: CDR1 MNHEY and CDR2 SMNVEV (reference sequence). V lost 5 bases, J lost 10 bases, and 9 bases stayed unmatched.

This clone has a handful of counts. The chain employs TRBV19 and TRBJ2-1, with 9 positions matching TRBD2. With 4 bases clipped from V and 6 bases from J, the junction kept 4 bases outside the gene matches. This CDR3 spans 14 amino acids. The V gene's germline CDR1 is LNHDA and CDR2 SQIVND (reference sequence). The CDR3 loop reads CASSTSGKSNEQFF. The CDR3 DNA follows: TGTGCCAGTAGTACTAGCGGGAAAAGCAATGAGCAGTTCTTC.

The rearrangement joins TRBV5-4 to TRBJ1-1; D not certain. Germline assignment: CDR1 SGHNT and CDR2 YYREEE (reference sequence). The germline V and J ends were trimmed by 4 bases and 1 base, with 8 bases remaining between them. The CDR3 consists of 13 residues. Here the CDR3 DNA reads TGTGCCAGCAGCCAAGACGCGAACACTGAAGCTTTCTTT. It yields the protein CASSQDANTEAFF. The full variable domain, completed using reference TRBV5-4 and TRBJ1-1, is ETGVTQSPTHLIKTRGQQVTLRCSSQSGHNTVSWYQQALGQGPQFIFQYYREEENGRGNFPPRFSGLQFPNYSSELNVNALELDDSALYLCASSQDANTEAFFGQGTRLTVV.

The chain carries TRBV14 and TRBJ1-1; no clear D gene. CDR1 and CDR2 (germline): SGHDN, FVKESK. Between the trimmed V and J ends, which lost 4 bases and 0 bases, there was a span of 6 bases. This CDR3 has 13 residues. CDR3 sequence reads: CASSPIMNTEAFF. The DNA of the CDR3 is TGTGCCAGCAGCCCGATAATGAACACTGAAGCTTTCTTT.